This T cell receptor beta chain was observed in a study of blood T cell repertoires in COVID-19 (TCRdb year 2020). Study-level background: Samples from collaborators originated in the United States, Italy and Spain and spanned both the acute and convalescent phases of COVID-19. Sample metadata almost always included a de-identified subject ID, COVID-19 status, age in years and sex. Where available, HLA class I and class II types were obtained from metadata supplied by the sample provider rather than from assay-based typing. The prospective study material was composed of cDNA or gDNA derived from T cells, B-cell-depleted T cells, or PBMCs. The repertoires were made available in a free public database intended to serve as a resource for research on the immune response to SARS-CoV-2. Samples came from the ongoing ImmuneRACE study (first 160 participants) plus 1,254 subjects from 6 global collaborators. The dataset comprised deeply sampled blood TCRbeta repertoires from subjects exposed to, actively infected with, or recovered from COVID-19.

V and J are truncated by 2 bases and 6 bases respectively, leaving an intervening sequence of 11 bases. Per the germline V gene, KGHSH is the CDR1 and LQKENI is the CDR2. Its CDR3 holds 14 amino acids, cysteine through phenylalanine. Kept here is only the CDR3 DNA, which spans 42 bases and is read in frame from base 1. TCRbeta CDR3 regions were amplified from genomic DNA using the immunoSEQ Assay, a bias-controlled multiplex PCR. Under the source paper's analysis protocol: Nucleated cell counts per sample were estimated from amplification of reference gene primers within the assay. Sequence reads were collapsed and filtered to measure the absolute abundance of every unique TCRbeta CDR3 rearrangement. For each sample, productive Simpson clonality was calculated as the square root of Simpson's diversity index across productive rearrangements. The source is immuneACCESS, and TCRdb retained only in-frame sequences with V and J called. Part of the clones is not carried over; for the studies checked, unresolved V genes explain less than half of this, and the remainder is unexplained. From that table come the V and J calls and clone size; the DNA was used to work out D and trimming. Present in this sample are around 99,000 clones, just under 90% of which were seen just once. Clones ranked in the top ten supply around 1.2% of the sample.

Each collaborating institution followed its own protocols to collect whole blood in K2EDTA tubes. For TCRbeta analysis, collaborators shipped samples in one of three forms: frozen whole blood, isolated PBMCs, or DNA extracted from either of those sample types. The study at large found these results: Clinical and demographic metadata were provided uncurated, with the amount varying by source and participant.

A note on this clone: Its specific antigen is unknown. Within one base of it there is no much larger clone, and no base qualities were kept.

The source of this sequence is a human donor in a cohort sampled during active COVID-19. This sequence uses TRBV18 and TRBJ2-1; 6 matching bases give a weak D call of TRBD1. What was sequenced was peripheral blood. This receptor carries the CDR3 CASSPTQGRNEQFF. The DNA reads as follows: TGTGCCAGCTCACCAACTCAGGGGCGCAATGAGCAGTTCTTC.